This record concerns one T cell receptor beta chain sequence. Its antigen is not known. The sample belongs to a study of response to subunit inactivated influenza vaccine. Study-level results: The authors suggested that few new T cells are recruited per seasonal influenza vaccination.

In germline, CDR1 is LNHNV, CDR2 YYDKDF (reference sequence). The CDR3 has 14 amino acids. V was clipped by 5 bases and J by 2 bases, with 13 bases between them. TCRdb reprocessed the RT-PCR reads via MiXCR and lists one record per CDR3 protein. The sample records over 150,000 distinct CDR3 sequences, around 10% being singletons. This TCR was recovered from a man between 50 and 70 years old who received an inactivated influenza vaccine. The V and J genes are TRBV15 and TRBJ2-7; D assignment may be TRBD1 or TRBD2 (5 bases each). The starting material was CD8+ T cells sorted from PBMCs, obtained around 2 years after vaccination. This CDR3 is CATSSAWGPYEQYF. The CDR3 nucleotides are TGTGCCACCAGCTCCGCCTGGGGACCCTACGAGCAGTACTTC.